This T cell receptor (beta chain) is drawn from a study of cytomegalovirus exposure and HLA in healthy donors. Overall study results and limits: Diagnosis of cytomegalovirus status made by the classifier reportedly showed high specificity and sensitivity. Among TCR sequences, most were rare, though some public TCRs appeared in many donors. The study labeled 180 or so TCR beta chains cytomegalovirus-associated. Follow-up analysis seemed to connect common viral pathogens with several of the most significant clusters identified.

CDR1 and CDR2 from the germline V gene are SGHNT and YYREEE (reference sequence). This CDR3 has 13 residues. Trimming removed 4 bases at V and 4 bases at J, with 8 bases between. As for this clone: Its antigen is not identified.

This PCR relied on a set of 60 Vbeta primers and 13 Jbeta primers. The table came from immunoSEQ multiplex PCR; TCRdb's copy has only in-frame clones and leaves some out. Of 100,000 to 150,000 clones in the sample, under 85% were seen once. Sequencing was performed on PBMCs. The clonotype comes from a boy under 18 in good health and CMV-seronegative. The J gene is TRBJ2-2, the V gene TRBV5-4; D is uncertain. The CDR3 nucleotides are TGTGCCAGCAGCGAGCGCAGCACCGGGGAGCTGTTTTTT. Translated: CASSERSTGELFF.